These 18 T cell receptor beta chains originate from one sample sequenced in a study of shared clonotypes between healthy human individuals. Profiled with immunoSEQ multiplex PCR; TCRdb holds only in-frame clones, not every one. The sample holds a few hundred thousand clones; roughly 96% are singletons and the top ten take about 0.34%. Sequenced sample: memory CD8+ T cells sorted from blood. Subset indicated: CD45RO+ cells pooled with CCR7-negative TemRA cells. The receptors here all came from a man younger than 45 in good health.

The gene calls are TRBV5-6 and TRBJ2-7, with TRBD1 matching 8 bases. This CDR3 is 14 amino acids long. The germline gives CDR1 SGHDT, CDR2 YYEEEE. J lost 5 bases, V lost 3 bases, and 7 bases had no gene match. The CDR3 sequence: CASSSGQGIHEQYF. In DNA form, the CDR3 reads TGTGCCAGCAGCTCTGGACAGGGCATCCACGAGCAGTACTTC.

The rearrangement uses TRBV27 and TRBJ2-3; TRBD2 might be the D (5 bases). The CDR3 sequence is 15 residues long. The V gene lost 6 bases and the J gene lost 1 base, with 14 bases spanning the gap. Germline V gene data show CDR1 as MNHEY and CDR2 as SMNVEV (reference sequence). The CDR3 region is CASSPWAGRTDTQYF. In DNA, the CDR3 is TGTGCCAGCAGCCCCTGGGCGGGCCGCACAGATACGCAGTATTTT.

CDR3 sequence reads: CASSPSGLRTLRSGNEQFF. The CDR3 bases are TGTGCCAGCAGCCCCTCGGGTTTAAGGACACTCCGCTCAGGCAATGAGCAGTTCTTC. The rearrangement joins TRBV7-9 to TRBJ2-1; possibly TRBD1 for D (5 bases). The germline V gene encodes CDR1 SEHNR and CDR2 FQNEAQ (reference sequence). The V end was cut by 5 bases, the J end by 6 bases, with 29 bases between. This CDR3 contains 19 residues.

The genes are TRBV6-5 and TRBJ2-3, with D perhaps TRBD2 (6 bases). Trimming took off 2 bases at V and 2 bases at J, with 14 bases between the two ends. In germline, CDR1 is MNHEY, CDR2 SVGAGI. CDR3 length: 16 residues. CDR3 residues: CASSYRMTRPTDTQYF. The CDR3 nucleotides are TGTGCCAGCAGTTACCGAATGACTAGACCCACAGATACGCAGTATTTT.

The CDR3 spells CASNPGTAFNEQFF. The DNA for the CDR3 is TGTGCCAGCAACCCCGGGACAGCCTTCAATGAGCAGTTCTTC. The chain links TRBV9 to TRBJ2-1; 7 bases match TRBD1. CDR1 and CDR2 from the germline V gene are SGDLS and YYNGEE. CDR3 length: 14 residues. V was clipped by 6 bases and J by 6 bases; unmatched bases: 9.

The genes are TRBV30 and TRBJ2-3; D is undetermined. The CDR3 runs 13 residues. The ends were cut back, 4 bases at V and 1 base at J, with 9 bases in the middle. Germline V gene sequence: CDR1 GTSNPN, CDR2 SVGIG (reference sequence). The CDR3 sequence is CAWTDPGTDTQYF. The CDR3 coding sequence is TGTGCCTGGACGGACCCGGGCACAGATACGCAGTATTTT. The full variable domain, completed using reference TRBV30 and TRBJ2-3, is SQTIHQWPATLVQPVGSPLSLECTVEGTSNPNLYWYRQAAGRGLQLLFYSVGIGQISSEVPQNLSASRPQDRQFILSSKKLLLSDSGFYLCAWTDPGTDTQYFGPGTRLTVL.

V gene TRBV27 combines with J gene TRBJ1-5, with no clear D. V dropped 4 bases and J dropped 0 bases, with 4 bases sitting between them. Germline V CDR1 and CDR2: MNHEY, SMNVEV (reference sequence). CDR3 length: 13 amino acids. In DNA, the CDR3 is TGTGCCAGCAGTTGGCATAGCAATCAGCCCCAGCATTTT. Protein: CASSWHSNQPQHF.

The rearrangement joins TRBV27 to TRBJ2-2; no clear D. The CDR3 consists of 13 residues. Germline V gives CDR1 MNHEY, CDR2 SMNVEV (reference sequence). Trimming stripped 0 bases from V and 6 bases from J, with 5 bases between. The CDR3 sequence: CASSLSLAGELFF. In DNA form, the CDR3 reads TGTGCCAGCAGTTTATCATTAGCCGGGGAGCTGTTTTTT.

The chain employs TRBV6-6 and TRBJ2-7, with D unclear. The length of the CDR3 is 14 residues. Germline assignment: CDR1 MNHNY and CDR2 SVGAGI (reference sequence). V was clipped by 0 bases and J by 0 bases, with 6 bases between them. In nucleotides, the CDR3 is TGTGCCAGCAGTTACTCCCGACACTCCTACGAGCAGTACTTC. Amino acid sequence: CASSYSRHSYEQYF.

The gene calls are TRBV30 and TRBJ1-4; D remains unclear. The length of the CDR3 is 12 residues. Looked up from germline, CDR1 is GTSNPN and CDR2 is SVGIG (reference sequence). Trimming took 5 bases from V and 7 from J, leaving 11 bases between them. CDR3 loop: CAWAVGPEKLFF. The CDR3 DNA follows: TGTGCCTGGGCGGTTGGTCCTGAAAAACTGTTTTTT.

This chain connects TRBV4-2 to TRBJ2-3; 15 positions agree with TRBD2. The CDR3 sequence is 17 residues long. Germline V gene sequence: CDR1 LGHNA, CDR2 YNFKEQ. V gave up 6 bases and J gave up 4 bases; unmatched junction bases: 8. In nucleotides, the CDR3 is TGTGCCAGCAGAGGACTAGCGGGAGGGCTCGGCGCAGATACGCAGTATTTT. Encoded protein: CASRGLAGGLGADTQYF.

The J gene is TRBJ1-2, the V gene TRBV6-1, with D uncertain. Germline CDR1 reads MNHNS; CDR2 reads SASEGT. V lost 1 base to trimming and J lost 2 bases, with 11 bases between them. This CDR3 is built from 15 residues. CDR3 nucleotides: TGTGCCAGCAGTGAAGTGCGGCCCAGGAACTATGGCTACACCTTC. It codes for CASSEVRPRNYGYTF.

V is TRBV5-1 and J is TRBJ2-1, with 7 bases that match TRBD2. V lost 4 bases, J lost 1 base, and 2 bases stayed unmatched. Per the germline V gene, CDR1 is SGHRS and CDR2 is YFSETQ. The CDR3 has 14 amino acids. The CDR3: CASSPGLSYNEQFF. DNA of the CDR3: TGCGCCAGCAGCCCGGGACTATCCTACAATGAGCAGTTCTTC. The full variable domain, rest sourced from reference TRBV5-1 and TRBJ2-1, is KAGVTQTPRYLIKTRGQQVTLSCSPISGHRSVSWYQQTPGQGLQFLFEYFSETQRNKGNFPGRFSGRQFSNSRSEMNVSTLELGDSALYLCASSPGLSYNEQFFGPGTRLTVL.

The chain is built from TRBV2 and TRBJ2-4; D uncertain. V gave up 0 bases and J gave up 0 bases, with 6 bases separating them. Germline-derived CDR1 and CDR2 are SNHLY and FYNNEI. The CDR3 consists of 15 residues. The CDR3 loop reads CASSEARLAKNIQYF. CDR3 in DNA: TGTGCCAGCAGTGAAGCGCGTCTAGCCAAAAACATTCAGTACTTC.

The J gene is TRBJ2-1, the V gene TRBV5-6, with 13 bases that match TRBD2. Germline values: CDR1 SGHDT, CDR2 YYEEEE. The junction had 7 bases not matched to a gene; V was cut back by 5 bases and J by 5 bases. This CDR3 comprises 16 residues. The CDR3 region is CASSRTSGSYHNEQFF. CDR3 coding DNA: TGTGCCAGCAGTCGGACTAGCGGGAGTTACCACAATGAGCAGTTCTTC.

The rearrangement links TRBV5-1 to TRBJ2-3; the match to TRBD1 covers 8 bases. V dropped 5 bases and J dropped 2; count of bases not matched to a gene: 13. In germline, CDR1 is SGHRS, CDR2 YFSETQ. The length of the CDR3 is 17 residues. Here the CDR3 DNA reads TGCGCCAGCAGACAGACAACAGGGGGTCGGTACACAGATACGCAGTATTTT. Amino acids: CASRQTTGGRYTDTQYF.

The CDR3 is CASSSVFSNQPQHF. The DNA for the CDR3 is TGTGCCAGCAGCTCGGTTTTCAGCAATCAGCCCCAGCATTTT. The J gene is TRBJ1-5, the V gene TRBV5-8; D is ambiguous. CDR3 length: 14 residues. V lost 3 bases and J 1 base, leaving 8 bases between the germline ends. CDR1 and CDR2 (germline): SGHTS, YDEGEE.

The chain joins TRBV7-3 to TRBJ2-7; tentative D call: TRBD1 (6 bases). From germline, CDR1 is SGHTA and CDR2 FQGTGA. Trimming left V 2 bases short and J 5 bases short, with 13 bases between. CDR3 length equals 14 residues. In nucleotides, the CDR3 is TGTGCCAGCAGCTTAGGGTACAGGGACAACGAGCAGTACTTC. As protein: CASSLGYRDNEQYF.